Described below is a single T cell receptor beta chain sequence and its context. Its antigen is not identified. This sample was taken from a study of cytomegalovirus exposure and HLA in healthy donors. Study findings and constraints: Presence/absence analyses assumed roughly uniform sequencing depth across donors. Per published accounts, TCR beta sequences correctly predicted the HLA-A and HLA-B alleles of most subjects.

The primer mix had 60 Vbeta and 13 Jbeta primers. Sequencing was performed with immunoSEQ multiplex PCR; in TCRdb, only in-frame clones are kept and a portion is missing. The table has 90,000 or so clones, 60% to 80% seen once. The TCR sequence derives from a woman aged 50 to 60 in good health and CMV-seropositive. Sequenced material: PBMCs.

CDR3 sequence reads: CASSQDSGRIRPGELFF. The CDR3 DNA reads TGCGCCAGCAGCCAAGATAGCGGGAGAATTCGACCCGGGGAGCTGTTTTTT. The chain carries TRBV4-3 and TRBJ2-2; 9 bases agree with TRBD2. V shed 0 bases, J shed 6 bases, and the junction held 8 bases outside the gene matches. Per the germline V gene, CDR1 is LGHNA and CDR2 is YSLEER. The CDR3 runs to 17 residues.